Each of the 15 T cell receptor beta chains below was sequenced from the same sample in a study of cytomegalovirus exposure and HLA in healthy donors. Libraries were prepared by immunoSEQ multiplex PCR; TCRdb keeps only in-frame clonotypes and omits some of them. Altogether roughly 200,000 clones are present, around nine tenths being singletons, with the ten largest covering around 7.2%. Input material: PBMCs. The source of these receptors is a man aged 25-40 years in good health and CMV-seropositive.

The CDR3 region has the DNA TGTGCCAGCAGTAACGACAGGGGGGTAGAGACCCAGTACTTC. Protein: CASSNDRGVETQYF. The chain couples TRBV6-5 to TRBJ2-5; 9 nucleotides agree with TRBD1. CDR1 and CDR2 from the germline V gene are MNHEY and SVGAGI. The CDR3 has 14 residues. The junction had 5 bases not matched to a gene; V was cut back by 5 bases and J by 4 bases.

CDR3 nucleotides: TGTGCCAGCAGCTTAGTGCAGGGCGTCCACGAGCAGTACTTC. Translation gives CASSLVQGVHEQYF. The J gene is TRBJ2-7, the V gene TRBV7-2, with D perhaps TRBD1 (5 bases). CDR3 size: 14 residues. With 1 base removed from V and 5 bases from J, the gap between germline ends came to 12 bases. Germline CDR1 reads SGHTA; CDR2 reads FQGNSA. Supplemented by reference TRBV7-2 and TRBJ2-7, the full variable domain reads GAGVSQSPSNKVTEKGKDVELRCDPISGHTALYWYRQSLGQGLEFLIYFQGNSAPDKSGLPSDRFSAERTGGSVSTLTIQRTQQEDSAVYLCASSLVQGVHEQYFGPGTRLTVT.

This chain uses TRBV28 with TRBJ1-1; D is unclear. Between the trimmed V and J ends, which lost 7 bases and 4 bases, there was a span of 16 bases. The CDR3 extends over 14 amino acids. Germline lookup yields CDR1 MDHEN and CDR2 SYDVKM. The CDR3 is CASTQGRVSTEAFF. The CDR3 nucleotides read TGTGCCAGCACCCAAGGGCGGGTCAGCACTGAAGCTTTCTTT.

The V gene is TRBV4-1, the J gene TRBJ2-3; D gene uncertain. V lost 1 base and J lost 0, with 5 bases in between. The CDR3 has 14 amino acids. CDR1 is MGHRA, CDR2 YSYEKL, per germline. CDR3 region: CASSQGVSTDTQYF. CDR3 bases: TGCGCCAGCAGCCAAGGGGTTAGCACAGATACGCAGTATTTT.

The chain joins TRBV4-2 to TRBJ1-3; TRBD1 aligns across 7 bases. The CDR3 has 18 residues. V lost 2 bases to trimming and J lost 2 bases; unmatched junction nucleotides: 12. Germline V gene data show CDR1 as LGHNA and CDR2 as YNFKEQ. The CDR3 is CASSQSGTAQVTGNTIYF. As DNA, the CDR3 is TGTGCCAGCAGCCAATCGGGGACAGCACAAGTGACTGGAAACACCATATATTTT.

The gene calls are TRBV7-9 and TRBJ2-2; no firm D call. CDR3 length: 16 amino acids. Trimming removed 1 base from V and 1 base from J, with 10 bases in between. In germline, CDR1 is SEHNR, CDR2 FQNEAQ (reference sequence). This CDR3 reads CASSLEYRENTGELFF. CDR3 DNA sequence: TGTGCCAGCAGCTTAGAATACCGAGAGAACACCGGGGAGCTGTTTTTT.

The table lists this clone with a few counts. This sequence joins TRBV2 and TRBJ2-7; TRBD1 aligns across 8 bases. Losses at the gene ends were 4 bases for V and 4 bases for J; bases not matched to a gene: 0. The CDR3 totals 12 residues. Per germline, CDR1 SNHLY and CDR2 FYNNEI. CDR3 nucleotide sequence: TGTGCCAGCAGTGGGACAGGGTACGAGCAGTACTTC. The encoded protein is CASSGTGYEQYF.

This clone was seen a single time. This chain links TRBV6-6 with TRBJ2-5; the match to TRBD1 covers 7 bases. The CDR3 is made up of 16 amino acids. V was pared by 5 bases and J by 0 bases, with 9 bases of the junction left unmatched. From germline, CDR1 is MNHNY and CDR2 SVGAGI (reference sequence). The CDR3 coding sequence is TGTGCCAGCAGTCATTCCGGGACAGAGTACCAAGAGACCCAGTACTTC. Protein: CASSHSGTEYQETQYF.

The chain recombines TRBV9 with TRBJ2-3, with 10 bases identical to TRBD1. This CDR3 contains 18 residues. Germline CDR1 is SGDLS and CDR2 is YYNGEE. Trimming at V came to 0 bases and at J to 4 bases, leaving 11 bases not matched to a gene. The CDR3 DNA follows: TGTGCCAGCAGCGTAGTAGAGACAGGGGGCATCAACCCAGATACGCAGTATTTT. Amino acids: CASSVVETGGINPDTQYF.

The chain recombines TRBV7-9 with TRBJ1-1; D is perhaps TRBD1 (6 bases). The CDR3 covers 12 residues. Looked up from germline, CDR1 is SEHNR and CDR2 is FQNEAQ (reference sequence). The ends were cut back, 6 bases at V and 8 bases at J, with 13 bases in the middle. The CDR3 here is CASRPGQREAFF. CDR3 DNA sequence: TGTGCCAGCAGACCAGGACAGAGAGAAGCTTTCTTT.

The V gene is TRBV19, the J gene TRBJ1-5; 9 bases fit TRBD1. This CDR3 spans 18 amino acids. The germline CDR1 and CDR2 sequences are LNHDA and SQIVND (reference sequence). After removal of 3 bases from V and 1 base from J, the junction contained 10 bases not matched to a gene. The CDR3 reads CASSIRDRVGGSNQPQHF. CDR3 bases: TGTGCCAGTAGTATCCGGGACAGGGTCGGAGGGAGCAATCAGCCCCAGCATTTT.

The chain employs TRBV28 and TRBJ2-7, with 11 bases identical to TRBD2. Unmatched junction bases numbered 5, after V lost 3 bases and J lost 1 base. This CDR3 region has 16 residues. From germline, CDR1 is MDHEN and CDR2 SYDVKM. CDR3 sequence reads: CASSLASGRLSYEQYF. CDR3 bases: TGTGCCAGCAGTTTGGCTAGCGGGAGGCTTTCCTACGAGCAGTACTTC.

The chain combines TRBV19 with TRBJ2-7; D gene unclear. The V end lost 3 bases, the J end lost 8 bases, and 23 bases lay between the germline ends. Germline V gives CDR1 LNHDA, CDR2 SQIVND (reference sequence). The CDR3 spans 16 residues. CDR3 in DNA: TGTGCCAGTAGTATTGATCGAAATCCCCAAGGGTTCCAGCAGTACTTC. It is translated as CASSIDRNPQGFQQYF.

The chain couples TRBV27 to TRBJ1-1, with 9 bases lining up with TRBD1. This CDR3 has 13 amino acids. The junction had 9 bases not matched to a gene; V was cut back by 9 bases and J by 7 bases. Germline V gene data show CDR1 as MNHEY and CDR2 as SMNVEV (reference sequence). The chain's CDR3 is CASSRLTGGEAFF. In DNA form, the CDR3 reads TGTGCCAGTAGTAGATTGACAGGGGGTGAAGCTTTCTTT.

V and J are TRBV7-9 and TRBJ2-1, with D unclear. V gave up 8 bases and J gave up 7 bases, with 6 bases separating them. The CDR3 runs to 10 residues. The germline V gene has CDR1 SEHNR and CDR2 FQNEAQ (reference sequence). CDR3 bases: TGTGCCAGCGGCGAGAATGAGCAGTTCTTC. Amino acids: CASGENEQFF.